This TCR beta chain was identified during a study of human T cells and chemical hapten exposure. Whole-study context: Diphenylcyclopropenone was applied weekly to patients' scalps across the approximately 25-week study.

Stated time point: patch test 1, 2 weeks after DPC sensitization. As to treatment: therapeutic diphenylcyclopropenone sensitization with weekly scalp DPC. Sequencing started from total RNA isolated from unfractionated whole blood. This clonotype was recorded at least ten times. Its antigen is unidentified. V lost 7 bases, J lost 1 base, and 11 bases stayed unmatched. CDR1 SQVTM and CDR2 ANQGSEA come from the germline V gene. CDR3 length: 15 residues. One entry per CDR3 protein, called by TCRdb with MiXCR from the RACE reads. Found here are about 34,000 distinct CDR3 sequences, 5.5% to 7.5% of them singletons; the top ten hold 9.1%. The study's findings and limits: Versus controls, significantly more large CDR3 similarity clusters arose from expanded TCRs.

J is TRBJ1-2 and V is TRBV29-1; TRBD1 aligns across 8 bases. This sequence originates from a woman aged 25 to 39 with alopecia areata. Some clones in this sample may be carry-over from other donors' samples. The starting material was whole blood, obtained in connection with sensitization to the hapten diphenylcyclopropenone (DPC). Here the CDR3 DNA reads TGCAGCGCCCGACAGGGGTCTGCCCGTAACTATGGCTACACCTTC. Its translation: CSARQGSARNYGYTF.